Shown below are 30 T cell receptor beta chains from a single sample sequenced in a study of graft-versus-host responses after intestinal transplantation. The repertoire was sequenced with immunoSEQ multiplex PCR; TCRdb's copy has only in-frame clones and lacks some. The profile shows some 120,000 clones, less than 95% of them singletons. The antigens for these receptors are not known. Sample: unstimulated CD4+ T cells sorted from spleen or lymph node cells, taken before intestinal transplant. The source of these receptors is a human donor who received an intestinal transplant.

The rearrangement links TRBV7-3 to TRBJ2-3; D is possibly TRBD2 (6 bases). V shed 2 bases and J shed 6 bases, with 12 bases lying between them. Per the germline V gene, CDR1 is SGHTA and CDR2 is FQGTGA. The CDR3 runs to 14 residues. In nucleotides, the CDR3 is TGTGCCAGCAGCTTACTGGGGCTAGCGGATACGCAGTATTTT. Encoded protein: CASSLLGLADTQYF.

In this sample, this clone turned up a few times. The chain joins TRBV6-5 to TRBJ1-2, with 11 bases that match TRBD1. The CDR3 contains 15 residues. Germline loops: CDR1 MNHEY, CDR2 SVGAGI. Trimming took 9 bases from V and 5 from J; bases not matched to a gene: 11. The CDR3 sequence is CASRTGGIVEYGYTF. As DNA, the CDR3 is TGTGCCAGTCGGACAGGGGGCATAGTTGAATATGGCTACACCTTC.

This clone was counted a few times. The V and J genes are TRBV30 and TRBJ1-2; 9 bases map to TRBD1. This CDR3 has 16 residues. After removal of 3 bases from V and 0 bases from J, the junction contained 8 bases not matched to a gene. Germline V CDR1 and CDR2: GTSNPN, SVGIG (reference sequence). The CDR3 sequence is CAWRAGTGRANYGYTF. In DNA form, the CDR3 reads TGTGCCTGGAGGGCCGGGACAGGGCGCGCTAACTATGGCTACACCTTC.

J is TRBJ1-1 and V is TRBV19; 11 nucleotides align to TRBD1. Germline CDR1 reads LNHDA; CDR2 reads SQIVND (reference sequence). The CDR3 is made up of 15 amino acids. Losses at the gene ends were 5 bases for V and 5 bases for J; bases not matched to a gene: 7. The CDR3 loop reads CASSPTRDRGTEAFF. The CDR3 DNA sequence: TGTGCCAGTAGTCCTACCCGGGACAGGGGGACTGAAGCTTTCTTT.

This chain uses TRBV11-2 with TRBJ2-7; 11 bases align to TRBD1. The J segment lost 4 bases and the V segment lost 5 bases, leaving 7 bases of the junction unmatched. The length of the CDR3 is 15 residues. CDR1 and CDR2 from the germline V gene are SGHAT and FQNNGV. CDR3 sequence: CASSVDRGRTYEQYF. DNA for the CDR3: TGTGCCAGCAGCGTGGACAGGGGGCGCACATACGAGCAGTACTTC.

The V call is TRBV5-1, the J call TRBJ2-6; 8 bases are shared with TRBD2. In germline, CDR1 is SGHRS, CDR2 YFSETQ. The CDR3 is 18 amino acids. With V trimmed by 3 bases and J by 0 bases, 8 bases remained unmatched. For the CDR3, the DNA is TGCGCCAGCAGCTGGAGGCGGGGGGCGGGCTCTGGGGCCAACGTCCTGACTTTC. Translation gives CASSWRRGAGSGANVLTF. Drawing the rest from reference TRBV5-1 and TRBJ2-6, the complete variable domain is KAGVTQTPRYLIKTRGQQVTLSCSPISGHRSVSWYQQTPGQGLQFLFEYFSETQRNKGNFPGRFSGRQFSNSRSEMNVSTLELGDSALYLCASSWRRGAGSGANVLTFGAGSRLTVL.

The V gene is TRBV11-3, the J gene TRBJ1-1; D is undetermined. The CDR3 length is 13 residues. V was cut by 5 bases and J by 8 bases, with 15 bases left in between. Germline CDR1 reads SGHNT; CDR2 reads YENEEA. The CDR3 loop is CASSPTRYGEAFF. The CDR3 DNA sequence: TGTGCCAGCAGCCCTACGAGGTACGGAGAAGCTTTCTTT.

J is TRBJ2-2 and V is TRBV5-1; D unresolved. The V end lost 2 bases, the J end lost 7 bases, and 24 bases lay between the germline ends. The CDR3 loop spans 18 amino acids. The V gene's germline CDR1 is SGHRS and CDR2 YFSETQ. The CDR3 sequence: CASSFSNGGMRRGGELFF. DNA of the CDR3: TGCGCCAGCAGCTTCTCGAATGGCGGAATGAGGCGTGGCGGGGAGCTGTTTTTT.

The chain uses TRBV30 and TRBJ1-5, with no clear D. V lost 0 bases to trimming and J lost 4 bases, with 7 bases between them. The CDR3 contains 13 residues. Germline CDR1 and CDR2: GTSNPN and SVGIG (reference sequence). The CDR3 reads CAWSVAPNQPQHF. CDR3 in DNA: TGTGCCTGGAGTGTGGCACCAAATCAGCCCCAGCATTTT.

V usage is TRBV28 and J usage is TRBJ1-2, with D maybe TRBD1 (6 bases). This CDR3 has 13 residues. The V end was cut by 10 bases, the J end by 4 bases, with 16 bases between. The germline CDR1 and CDR2 sequences are MDHEN and SYDVKM. Here the CDR3 reads CATFGGAPYGYTF. The CDR3, as DNA: TGTGCCACGTTTGGGGGGGCCCCCTATGGCTACACCTTC.

The rearrangement links TRBV2 to TRBJ1-2; D gene uncertain. Germline loops: CDR1 SNHLY, CDR2 FYNNEI. Trimming left V 8 bases short and J 5 bases short, with 21 bases between. The CDR3 length is 15 residues. The CDR3 DNA sequence: TGTGCCAGCCAGAACTGGGAAGCGGGTCTTTATGGCTACACCTTC. Protein product: CASQNWEAGLYGYTF. Combining the CDR3 with reference TRBV2 and TRBJ1-2 gives the whole variable domain EPEVTQTPSHQVTQMGQEVILRCVPISNHLYFYWYRQILGQKVEFLVSFYNNEISEKSEIFDDQFSVERPDGSNFTLKIRSTKLEDSAMYFCASQNWEAGLYGYTFGSGTRLTVV.

In its sample, this clone was seen once. CDR3 region: CASSSYRQGSYEQYF. DNA for the CDR3: TGTGCCAGCAGTTCCTACCGACAGGGCTCCTACGAGCAGTACTTC. The chain recombines TRBV28 with TRBJ2-7, with 7 bases fitting TRBD1. The germline CDR1 and CDR2 sequences are MDHEN and SYDVKM. Losses at the gene ends were 4 bases for V and 0 bases for J; bases not matched to a gene: 6. CDR3 length equals 15 residues.

This sequence joins TRBV5-8 and TRBJ1-1; D uncertain. The CDR3 sequence is 12 residues long. V was pared by 4 bases and J by 3 bases, with 7 bases between. CDR1 SGHTS and CDR2 YDEGEE come from the germline V gene. CDR3 residues: CASSVLYTEAFF. The CDR3 nucleotides read TGTGCCAGCAGCGTACTATACACTGAAGCTTTCTTT.

The rearrangement links TRBV2 to TRBJ2-6, with D tentatively TRBD2 (5 bases). V was pared by 4 bases and J by 4 bases, with 17 bases between. Germline V gene data show CDR1 as SNHLY and CDR2 as FYNNEI. The length of the CDR3 is 17 residues. The CDR3 DNA sequence: TGTGCCAGCAGTGTGAGGGAGTTGCTCGGAGGGGCCAACGTCCTGACTTTC. Translation gives CASSVRELLGGANVLTF.

The J gene is TRBJ2-7, the V gene TRBV7-8, with D hard to call. V was pared by 5 bases and J by 4 bases, with 9 bases between. The germline gives CDR1 SGHVS, CDR2 FQNEAQ. The CDR3 sequence is 12 residues long. The chain's CDR3 is CASSPTEYEQYF. DNA for the CDR3: TGTGCCAGCAGCCCCACAGAATACGAGCAGTACTTC.

The chain links TRBV2 to TRBJ2-1, with 7 nucleotides matching TRBD1. The CDR3 totals 15 residues. Losses at the gene ends were 6 bases for V and 3 bases for J; bases not matched to a gene: 8. Germline V gene sequence: CDR1 SNHLY, CDR2 FYNNEI. Here the CDR3 DNA reads TGTGCCAGCAGATTAATGACAGGGCTCTACAATGAGCAGTTCTTC. Translation gives CASRLMTGLYNEQFF. The variable domain in full, with the rest retrieved from reference TRBV2 and TRBJ2-1, is EPEVTQTPSHQVTQMGQEVILRCVPISNHLYFYWYRQILGQKVEFLVSFYNNEISEKSEIFDDQFSVERPDGSNFTLKIRSTKLEDSAMYFCASRLMTGLYNEQFFGPGTRLTVL.

The chain couples TRBV5-4 to TRBJ2-5; possible D gene TRBD2, 6 bases. The V end was cut by 4 bases, the J end by 7 bases, with 11 bases between. The germline gives CDR1 SGHNT, CDR2 YYREEE (reference sequence). CDR3 length: 12 residues. As DNA, the CDR3 is TGTGCCAGCAGCCCGAACGGGGGGACCCAGTACTTC. Its protein is CASSPNGGTQYF.

As regards this clone: The same CDR3 also results from other DNA sequences found in this sample. The chain has TRBV2 and TRBJ1-3; D is unresolved. The CDR3 is made up of 15 amino acids. The V end was cut by 0 bases, the J end by 2 bases, with 8 bases between. The germline gives CDR1 SNHLY, CDR2 FYNNEI. This CDR3 is CASSEAGRTGNTIYF. The CDR3 DNA reads TGTGCCAGCAGTGAAGCGGGCAGAACTGGAAACACCATATATTTT. Complete variable domain (other parts from reference TRBV2 and TRBJ1-3): EPEVTQTPSHQVTQMGQEVILRCVPISNHLYFYWYRQILGQKVEFLVSFYNNEISEKSEIFDDQFSVERPDGSNFTLKIRSTKLEDSAMYFCASSEAGRTGNTIYFGEGSWLTVV.

CDR3 DNA sequence: TGTGCCAGCACCCTCGTAACTAGCACAGATACGCAGTATTTT. It specifies CASTLVTSTDTQYF. This sequence joins TRBV6-1 and TRBJ2-3, with D uncertain. The CDR3 loop spans 14 amino acids. Per the germline V gene, CDR1 is MNHNS and CDR2 is SASEGT. Trimming left V 7 bases short and J 0 bases short, with 11 bases between.

The chain combines TRBV19 with TRBJ2-7; D perhaps matches TRBD2 (5 bases). Trimming took off 6 bases at V and 4 bases at J, with 16 bases between the two ends. CDR3 size: 14 residues. Germline assignment: CDR1 LNHDA and CDR2 SQIVND (reference sequence). CDR3 bases: TGTGCCAGTAGCCTTCGCCCCGGACTTTACGAGCAGTACTTC. Its protein is CASSLRPGLYEQYF.

A single count supports this clone. J is TRBJ2-5 and V is TRBV15, with 15 bases that match TRBD2. With V trimmed by 1 base and J by 7 bases, 4 bases remained unmatched. From germline, CDR1 is LNHNV and CDR2 YYDKDF (reference sequence). This CDR3 has 16 amino acids. The DNA of the CDR3 is TGTGCCACCAGCAGAGGGACTAGCGGGGGGGCTCTGACCCAGTACTTC. This encodes CATSRGTSGGALTQYF.

The chain has TRBV6-1 and TRBJ1-2; possibly TRBD1 for D (6 bases). The V and J ends lost 7 bases and 5 bases respectively, with 14 bases between them. CDR3 size: 13 residues. Germline-derived CDR1 and CDR2 are MNHNS and SASEGT. The CDR3 region is CASKALQGYGYTF. Here the CDR3 DNA reads TGTGCCAGCAAAGCTTTGCAGGGGTATGGCTACACCTTC.

This chain links TRBV2 with TRBJ2-1, with D maybe TRBD2 (5 bases). Germline CDR1 reads SNHLY; CDR2 reads FYNNEI. The CDR3 totals 16 residues. V was trimmed by 7 bases and J by 3 bases, leaving 19 bases between them. CDR3 bases: TGTGCCAGCATCAGGACTCCTCCACTCGACTACAATGAGCAGTTCTTC. It is translated as CASIRTPPLDYNEQFF.

This clone is a singleton in its sample. This chain connects TRBV2 to TRBJ1-1; unclear D gene. The CDR3 runs to 13 residues. Trimming stripped 6 bases from V and 1 base from J, with 9 bases between. Germline CDR1 reads SNHLY; CDR2 reads FYNNEI. The CDR3 here is CASSPIRNTEAFF. The CDR3 DNA reads TGTGCCAGCAGCCCGATTAGGAACACTGAAGCTTTCTTT.

The chain combines TRBV5-1 with TRBJ1-1; D possibly corresponds to TRBD1 (5 bases). The germline CDR1 and CDR2 sequences are SGHRS and YFSETQ. Trimming removed 5 bases at V and 1 base at J, with 12 bases between. The CDR3 runs to 14 residues. The CDR3 loop reads CASSPGRGNTEAFF. CDR3 nucleotide sequence: TGCGCCAGCAGTCCAGGGAGGGGGAACACTGAAGCTTTCTTT. Drawing the rest from reference TRBV5-1 and TRBJ1-1, the complete variable domain is KAGVTQTPRYLIKTRGQQVTLSCSPISGHRSVSWYQQTPGQGLQFLFEYFSETQRNKGNFPGRFSGRQFSNSRSEMNVSTLELGDSALYLCASSPGRGNTEAFFGQGTRLTVV.

The rearrangement links TRBV7-2 to TRBJ2-3, with a tentative D call TRBD1 (5 bases). The V and J ends lost 3 bases and 3 bases respectively, with 13 bases between them. Germline lookup yields CDR1 SGHTA and CDR2 FQGNSA. This CDR3 is built from 15 residues. CDR3 nucleotide sequence: TGTGCCAGCAGCTTCAATCCAGGGTGGACAGATACGCAGTATTTT. It encodes CASSFNPGWTDTQYF.

V is TRBV19 and J is TRBJ1-2; possibly TRBD1 for D (6 bases). CDR3 size: 13 residues. Trimming stripped 4 bases from V and 7 bases from J, with 13 bases between. The germline V gene has CDR1 LNHDA and CDR2 SQIVND (reference sequence). The CDR3 region is CASSKQGLGGYTF. CDR3 sequence (DNA): TGTGCCAGTAGTAAACAGGGATTAGGTGGCTACACCTTC.

In DNA, the CDR3 is TGCGCCAGCCGGCGAGGAACCCAGCCTAAAAGCACCGGGGAGCTGTTTTTT. Amino acid sequence: CASRRGTQPKSTGELFF. V usage is TRBV5-1 and J usage is TRBJ2-2; no definite D call. Trimming left V 7 bases short and J 4 bases short, with 23 bases between. This CDR3 is 17 amino acids long. Germline CDR1 SGHRS, CDR2 YFSETQ.

The rearrangement uses TRBV2 and TRBJ1-3, with D possibly matching TRBD1 (6 bases). Looked up from germline, CDR1 is SNHLY and CDR2 is FYNNEI. The germline V and J ends were trimmed by 3 bases and 3 bases, with 18 bases remaining between them. The CDR3 spans 17 residues. Here the CDR3 reads CASSERQGIWNGNTIYF. The CDR3 coding sequence is TGTGCCAGCAGTGAGCGGCAGGGGATTTGGAATGGAAACACCATATATTTT.

The V and J genes are TRBV2 and TRBJ2-7, with 10 bases identical to TRBD2. Trimming took 6 bases from V and 2 from J; bases not matched to a gene: 7. This CDR3 comprises 15 residues. Per germline, CDR1 SNHLY and CDR2 FYNNEI. In DNA form, the CDR3 reads TGTGCCAGCAGACCCCTGAGCGGGGGGGCCTACGAGCAGTACTTC. The encoded protein is CASRPLSGGAYEQYF.